This passage covers 15 T cell receptor beta chains from one sample sequenced in a study of shared clonotypes between healthy human individuals. Libraries were prepared by immunoSEQ multiplex PCR; TCRdb keeps only in-frame clonotypes and omits some of them. The sample has over 400,000 clones; roughly 95% are singletons. Sequenced input: naive CD4+ T cells sorted from blood. Noted subset: CD45RA+ positively selected. The receptor source for this set is a woman in her 30s in good health.

V is TRBV10-2 and J is TRBJ2-5, with TRBD2 matching over 8 bases. Looked up from germline, CDR1 is WSHSY and CDR2 is SAAADI. J lost 5 bases, V lost 11 bases, and 16 bases had no gene match. This CDR3 has 15 amino acids. CDR3 amino acids: CAARGGSATLETQYF. The DNA for the CDR3 is TGCGCCGCCCGGGGGGGCTCGGCAACGTTGGAGACCCAGTACTTC.

J is TRBJ1-5 and V is TRBV7-9, with TRBD1 as a possible D gene (5 bases). The CDR3 totals 12 residues. The V and J ends lost 5 bases and 6 bases respectively, with 8 bases between them. CDR1 and CDR2 from the germline V gene are SEHNR and FQNEAQ (reference sequence). CDR3 residues: CASSVDSQPQHF. The CDR3 DNA follows: TGTGCCAGCAGCGTCGACAGTCAGCCCCAGCATTTT. The complete variable domain, with remaining parts taken from reference TRBV7-9 and TRBJ1-5, reads DTGVSQNPRHKITKRGQNVTFRCDPISEHNRLYWYRQTLGQGPEFLTYFQNEAQLEKSRLLSDRFSAERPKGSFSTLEIQRTEQGDSAMYLCASSVDSQPQHFGDGTRLSIL.

This chain joins TRBV10-1 and TRBJ2-1; 13 nucleotides match TRBD2. CDR1 is WNHNN, CDR2 SYGVQD, per germline (reference sequence). V lost 11 bases, J lost 3 bases, and 7 bases stayed unmatched. There are 15 residues in the CDR3. The CDR3 bases are TGCGCCGCCACGACTAGCGGGAGGTACTACAATGAGCAGTTCTTC. It encodes CAATTSGRYYNEQFF.

About this clone: One junction end does not reproduce the germline sequence, and a read error may be involved. CDR3 coding DNA: TGTGCCAGCAGTTCTAGCGGGAGAGGGTTCTCCTTCGAGCAGTACTTC. This codes for CASSSSGRGFSFEQYF. The chain combines TRBV28 with TRBJ2-7; TRBD2 agrees at 10 bases. CDR3 length: 16 amino acids. From germline, CDR1 is MDHEN and CDR2 SYDVKM.

In DNA, the CDR3 is TGTGCCAGCTCACCACGGACGGTCCAAGAGACCCAGTACTTC. It specifies CASSPRTVQETQYF. This rearrangement joins TRBV18 to TRBJ2-5; D remains ambiguous. This CDR3 spans 14 amino acids. Germline assignment: CDR1 KGHSH and CDR2 LQKENI. V was pared by 1 base and J by 1 base, with 7 bases between.

This chain uses TRBV5-4 with TRBJ1-6; TRBD1 might be the D (5 bases). V was cut by 2 bases and J by 7 bases, with 19 bases left in between. Germline V gives CDR1 SGHNT, CDR2 YYREEE (reference sequence). This CDR3 has 17 amino acids. CDR3 loop: CASSFLGGRTLNSPLHF. CDR3 nucleotide sequence: TGTGCCAGCAGCTTCTTGGGGGGGAGGACGCTGAATTCACCCCTCCACTTT.

J is TRBJ1-5 and V is TRBV7-2; possibly TRBD1 for D (6 bases). V gave up 8 bases and J gave up 4 bases, with 12 bases separating them. Germline V CDR1 and CDR2: SGHTA, FQGNSA. CDR3 length: 13 residues. In DNA, the CDR3 is TGTGCCAGCGCCCGGGACATGAATCAGCCCCAGCATTTT. It encodes CASARDMNQPQHF.

The chain joins TRBV6-6 to TRBJ2-7; no clear D. CDR1 MNHNY and CDR2 SVGAGI come from the germline V gene (reference sequence). V lost 5 bases and J lost 3, with 14 bases in between. The CDR3 is 14 residues long. Here the CDR3 DNA reads TGTGCCAGCAGTGATCTCGGGCTTCTCTACGAGCAGTACTTC. Encoded protein: CASSDLGLLYEQYF.

V is TRBV5-1 and J is TRBJ1-6; D unresolved. The CDR3 spans 14 residues. V was pared by 4 bases and J by 8 bases, with 13 bases between. The germline V gene has CDR1 SGHRS and CDR2 YFSETQ. The CDR3 DNA reads as TGCGCCAGCAGCCCAATGGGAGGGCATTCACCCCTCCACTTT. The encoded protein is CASSPMGGHSPLHF. Full variable domain (remainder filled in from reference TRBV5-1 and TRBJ1-6): KAGVTQTPRYLIKTRGQQVTLSCSPISGHRSVSWYQQTPGQGLQFLFEYFSETQRNKGNFPGRFSGRQFSNSRSEMNVSTLELGDSALYLCASSPMGGHSPLHFGNGTRLTVT.

The chain carries TRBV7-2 and TRBJ2-2; 10 bases are shared with TRBD2. The CDR3 has 14 amino acids. V dropped 3 bases and J dropped 5; count of bases not matched to a gene: 0. CDR1 and CDR2 (germline): SGHTA, FQGNSA. The CDR3 region has the DNA TGTGCCAGCAGCTTGACTAGCGGGACCGGGGAGCTGTTTTTT. Translating it yields CASSLTSGTGELFF. Variable domain in full (rest from reference TRBV7-2 and TRBJ2-2): GAGVSQSPSNKVTEKGKDVELRCDPISGHTALYWYRQSLGQGLEFLIYFQGNSAPDKSGLPSDRFSAERTGGSVSTLTIQRTQQEDSAVYLCASSLTSGTGELFFGEGSRLTVL.

The rearrangement joins TRBV11-2 to TRBJ1-1, with TRBD1 as a possible D gene (5 bases). This CDR3 contains 12 residues. Trimming pared 5 bases from V and 5 bases from J, leaving 9 bases between. Germline-derived CDR1 and CDR2 are SGHAT and FQNNGV. The chain's CDR3 is CASSAGGTEAFF. DNA of the CDR3: TGTGCCAGCAGCGCTGGGGGGACTGAAGCTTTCTTT.

The chain uses TRBV19 and TRBJ2-1, with TRBD1 identical over 8 bases. The CDR3 contains 14 residues. Trimming removed 3 bases from V and 7 bases from J; junction bases left unmatched: 5. Germline V gene sequence: CDR1 LNHDA, CDR2 SQIVND (reference sequence). CDR3 bases: TGTGCCAGTAGTATTGCAGGGGGCTGGAATGAGCAGTTCTTC. It translates to CASSIAGGWNEQFF.

The V gene is TRBV21-1, the J gene TRBJ2-7. TRBV21-1 is shown as a pseudogene. The CDR3 extends over 16 amino acids. The CDR3 protein is CASSNRGGPACSQQYF. DNA for the CDR3: TGTGCCAGCAGCAACCGTGGGGGTCCGGCGTGTTCGCAACAGTACTTC.

J is TRBJ2-1 and V is TRBV10-3, with D possibly being TRBD1 (5 bases). CDR1 ENHRY and CDR2 SYGVKD come from the germline V gene. This CDR3 region has 13 residues. V lost 6 bases, J lost 7 bases, and 13 bases lay in between. The CDR3 nucleotides are TGTGCCATCAGGGACAAGGTTTTGAATGAGCAGTTCTTC. Translated: CAIRDKVLNEQFF.

The rearrangement links TRBV18 to TRBJ1-5; D unclear. V shed 4 bases and J shed 4 bases, with 11 bases lying between them. CDR1 KGHSH and CDR2 LQKENI come from the germline V gene. This CDR3 spans 14 amino acids. The CDR3 region is CASSLTDVNQPQHF. Here the CDR3 DNA reads TGTGCCAGCTCACTTACAGATGTAAATCAGCCCCAGCATTTT.